The 7 T cell receptor beta chains listed next were all sequenced from one sample in a study of T cells in Graves' hyperthyroidism and ophthalmopathy. RNA transcripts were the template for amplifying TCR beta CDR3 regions. A set of HTBI primers served as the primers for a first-round RT-PCR of the TCR CDR3. TCRdb itself ran the multiplex PCR reads through MiXCR, one entry per CDR3 protein. The repertoire holds fewer than 500,000 distinct CDR3 sequences, with roughly 14% as singletons. Sequencing was carried out using blood. Receptor source: a man in his late teens or twenties with Graves' ophthalmopathy.

CDR3 DNA: TGCGCCAGCAGCCGCGGGACAGGGAATTCCTACAATGAGCAGTTCTTC. Its protein product is CASSRGTGNSYNEQFF. The V call is TRBV4-1, the J call TRBJ2-1; 9 positions agree with TRBD1. Losses at the gene ends were 4 bases for V and 1 base for J; bases not matched to a gene: 5. In germline, CDR1 is MGHRA, CDR2 YSYEKL. This CDR3 is 16 amino acids long.

The table lists this clonotype with many counts. This CDR3 is CSATTGIRNQPQHF. Written as DNA, the CDR3 is TGCAGTGCTACTACAGGTATACGCAATCAGCCCCAGCATTTT. The rearrangement links TRBV20-1 to TRBJ1-5; D may be TRBD1 (5 bases). V shed 4 bases and J shed 2 bases, with 12 bases lying between them. CDR3 size: 14 residues. In germline, CDR1 is DFQATT, CDR2 SNEGSKA (reference sequence).

This clonotype occurred many times. V usage is TRBV7-9 and J usage is TRBJ1-1; D is perhaps TRBD1 (5 bases). Germline CDR1 and CDR2: SEHNR and FQNEAQ (reference sequence). Trimming stripped 5 bases from V and 7 bases from J, with 17 bases between. There are 14 residues in the CDR3. In DNA, the CDR3 is TGTGCCAGCAGCCCATCGGGGCTAATCTTTGAAGCTTTCTTT. Translation gives CASSPSGLIFEAFF.

V and J are TRBV19 and TRBJ2-3; no clear D gene. The CDR3 sequence is 13 residues long. The germline CDR1 and CDR2 sequences are LNHDA and SQIVND (reference sequence). V lost 3 bases and J lost 2, with 6 bases in between. CDR3 amino acids: CASSIPTTDTQYF. As DNA, the CDR3 is TGTGCCAGTAGTATCCCCACCACAGATACGCAGTATTTT.

This clonotype turned up a few times. This chain uses TRBV6-1 with TRBJ2-7; 7 bases match TRBD2. The CDR3 is made up of 14 amino acids. V shed 2 bases, J shed 3 bases, and the junction held 4 bases outside the gene matches. Germline values: CDR1 MNHNS, CDR2 SASEGT. CDR3 bases: TGTGCCAGCAGTGAAACAGAGCGGGGCTACGAGCAGTACTTC. It yields the protein CASSETERGYEQYF.

The gene calls are TRBV18 and TRBJ2-3; 8 positions agree with TRBD1. The V and J ends lost 4 bases and 3 bases, in that order; junction bases with no gene match: 9. The germline gives CDR1 KGHSH, CDR2 LQKENI. The CDR3 spans 16 residues. CDR3 in DNA: TGTGCCAGCTCACTTCAGACAGGGGTGGCGACAGATACGCAGTATTTT. It is translated as CASSLQTGVATDTQYF.

The rearrangement links TRBV10-3 to TRBJ2-1; a weak D match, TRBD2 (6 bases). Per the germline V gene, CDR1 is ENHRY and CDR2 is SYGVKD. The CDR3 consists of 14 residues. The V end lost 2 bases, the J end lost 9 bases, and 14 bases lay between the germline ends. The CDR3 DNA sequence: TGTGCCATCAGTGAGGTAGCGGTGTCCCGTGAGCAGTTCTTC. It specifies CAISEVAVSREQFF.